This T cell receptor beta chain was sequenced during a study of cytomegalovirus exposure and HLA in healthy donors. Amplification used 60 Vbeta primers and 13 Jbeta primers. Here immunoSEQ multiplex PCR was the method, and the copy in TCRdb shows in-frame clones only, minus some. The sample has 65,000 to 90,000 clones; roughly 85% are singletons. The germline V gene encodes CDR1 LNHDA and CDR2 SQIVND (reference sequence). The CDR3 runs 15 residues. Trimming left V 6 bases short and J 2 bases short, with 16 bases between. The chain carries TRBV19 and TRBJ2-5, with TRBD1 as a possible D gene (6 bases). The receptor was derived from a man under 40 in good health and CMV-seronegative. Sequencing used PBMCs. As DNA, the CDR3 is TGTGCCAGTAGACAGAGGGGGACACGACAAGAGACCCAGTACTTC. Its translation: CASRQRGTRQETQYF.